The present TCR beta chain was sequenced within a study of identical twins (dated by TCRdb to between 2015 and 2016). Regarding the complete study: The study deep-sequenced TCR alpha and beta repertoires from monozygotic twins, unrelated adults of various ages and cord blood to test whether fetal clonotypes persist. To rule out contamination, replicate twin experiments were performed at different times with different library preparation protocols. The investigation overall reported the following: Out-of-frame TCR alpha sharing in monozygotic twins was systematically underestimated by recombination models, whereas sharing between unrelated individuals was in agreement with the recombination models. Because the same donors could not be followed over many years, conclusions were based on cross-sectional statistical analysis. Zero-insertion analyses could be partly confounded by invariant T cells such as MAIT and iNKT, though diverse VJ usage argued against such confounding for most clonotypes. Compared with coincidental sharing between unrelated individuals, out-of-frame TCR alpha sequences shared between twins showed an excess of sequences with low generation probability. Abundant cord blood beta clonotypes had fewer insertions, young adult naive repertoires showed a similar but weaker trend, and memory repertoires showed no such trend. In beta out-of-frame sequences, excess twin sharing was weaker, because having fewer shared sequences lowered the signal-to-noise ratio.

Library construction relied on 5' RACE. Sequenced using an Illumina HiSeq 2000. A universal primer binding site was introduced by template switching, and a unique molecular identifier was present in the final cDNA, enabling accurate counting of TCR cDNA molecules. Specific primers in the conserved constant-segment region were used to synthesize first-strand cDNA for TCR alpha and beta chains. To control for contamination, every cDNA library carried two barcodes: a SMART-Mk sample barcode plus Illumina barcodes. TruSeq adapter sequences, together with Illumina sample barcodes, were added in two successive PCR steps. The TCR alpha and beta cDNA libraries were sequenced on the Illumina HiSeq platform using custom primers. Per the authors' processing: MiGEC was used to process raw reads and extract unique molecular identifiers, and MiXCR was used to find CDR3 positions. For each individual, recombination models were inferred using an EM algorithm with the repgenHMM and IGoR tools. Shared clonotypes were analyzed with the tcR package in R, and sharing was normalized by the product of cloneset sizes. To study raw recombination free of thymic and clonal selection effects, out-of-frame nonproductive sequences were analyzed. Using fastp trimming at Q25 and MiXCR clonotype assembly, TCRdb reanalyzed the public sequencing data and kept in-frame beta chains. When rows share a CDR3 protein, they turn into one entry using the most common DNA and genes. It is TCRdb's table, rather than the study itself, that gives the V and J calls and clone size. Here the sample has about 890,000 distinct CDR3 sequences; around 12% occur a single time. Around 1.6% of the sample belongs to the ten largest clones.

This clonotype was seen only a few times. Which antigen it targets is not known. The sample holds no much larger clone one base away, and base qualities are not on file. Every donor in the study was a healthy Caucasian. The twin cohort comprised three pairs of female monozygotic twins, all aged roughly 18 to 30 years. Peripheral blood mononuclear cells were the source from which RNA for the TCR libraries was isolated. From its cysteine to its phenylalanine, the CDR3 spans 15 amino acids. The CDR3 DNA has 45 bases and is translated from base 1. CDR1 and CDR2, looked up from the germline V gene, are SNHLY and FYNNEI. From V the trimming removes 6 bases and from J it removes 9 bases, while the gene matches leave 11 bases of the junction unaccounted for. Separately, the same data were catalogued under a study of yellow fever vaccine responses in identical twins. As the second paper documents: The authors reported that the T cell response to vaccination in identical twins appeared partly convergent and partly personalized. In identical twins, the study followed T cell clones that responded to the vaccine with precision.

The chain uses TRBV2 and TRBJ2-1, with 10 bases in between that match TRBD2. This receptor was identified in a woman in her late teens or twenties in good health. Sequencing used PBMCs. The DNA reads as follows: TGTGCCAGCAGCGTCGAAGCGGGAGGGATGGGTGAGCAGTTCTTC. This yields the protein CASSVEAGGMGEQFF.